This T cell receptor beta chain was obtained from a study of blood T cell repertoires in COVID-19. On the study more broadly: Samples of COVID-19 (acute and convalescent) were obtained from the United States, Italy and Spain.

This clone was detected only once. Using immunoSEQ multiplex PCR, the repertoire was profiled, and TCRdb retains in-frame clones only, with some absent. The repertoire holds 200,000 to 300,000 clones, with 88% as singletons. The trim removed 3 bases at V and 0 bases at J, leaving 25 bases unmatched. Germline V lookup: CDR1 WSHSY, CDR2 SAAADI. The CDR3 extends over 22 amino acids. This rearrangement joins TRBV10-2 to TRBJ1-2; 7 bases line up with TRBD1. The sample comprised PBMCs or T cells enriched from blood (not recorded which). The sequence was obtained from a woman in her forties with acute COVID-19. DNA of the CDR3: TGCGCCAGCAGTGAATCCCAGAATCCCCGACCCCGGGACAGCAACCCTAACTATGGCTACACCTTC. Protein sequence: CASSESQNPRPRDSNPNYGYTF.